A single sample gave rise to the 18 T cell receptor beta chains below, sequenced in a study of T cell clonality in common variable immunodeficiency. General observations from the study: In common variable immunodeficiency, TCR beta chains reportedly carried fewer deletions and N-nucleotide insertions.

Their antigen targets remain unknown. Using immunoSEQ multiplex PCR, the repertoire was profiled, and TCRdb retains in-frame clones only, with some absent. The sample yields about 42,000 clones, without any singletons. The sequenced material came from peripheral blood mononuclear cells. Receptors were obtained from a human donor with common variable immunodeficiency.

Partial CDR3 DNA: TGTGCCAGTAGACCTGCCGGGGCGAACACCGGGGAG. Translated: CASRPAGANTGE. The complete CDR3 reads CASRPAGANTGELFF. This chain uses TRBV19 with TRBJ2-2, with D possibly being TRBD2 (5 bases). Read sequence stops 3 residues before the CDR3 end, and the germline J gene provides the missing end. The V end lost 6 bases, the J end lost 0 bases, and 11 bases lay between the germline ends. The CDR3 is 15 amino acids. The germline V gene encodes CDR1 LNHDA and CDR2 SQIVND (reference sequence).

This clone has a count of ten or more. The missing CDR3 end, 3 residues past where the read stops, is filled in from the germline J gene. The genes are TRBV5-1 and TRBJ2-3; D possibly corresponds to TRBD2 (6 bases). Germline V lookup: CDR1 SGHRS, CDR2 YFSETQ. Trimming took off 4 bases at V and 0 bases at J, with 15 bases between the two ends. This CDR3 is built from 16 residues. CDR3 in amino acids: CASSTEVGTSTDTQYF. The sequenced CDR3 bases are TGCGCCAGCAGCACGGAGGTCGGGACTAGCACAGATACG.

As for this clone: The CDR3 end is not reached by the read, which stops 3 residues before it; the germline J gene fills it in. V gene TRBV7-6 combines with J gene TRBJ2-3; TRBD2 matches 7 bases. After removal of 2 bases from V and 2 bases from J, the junction contained 7 bases not matched to a gene. The CDR3 runs to 16 residues. The germline CDR1 and CDR2 sequences are SGHVS and FNYEAQ. The CDR3 is CASSLHGTTYTDTQYF. CDR3 DNA (partial): TGTGCCAGCAGCTTACACGGGACTACTTACACAGATACG.

This clone was picked up a small number of times. The DNA ends 3 residues before the CDR3 does, and the rest of the CDR3 is filled in from the germline J gene. The V call is TRBV11-2, the J call TRBJ2-5; unclear D gene. The CDR3 totals 11 residues. Germline V gene lookup returns CDR1 SGHAT and CDR2 FQNNGV. Trimming removed 1 base at V and 5 bases at J, with 2 bases between. The CDR3 spells CASSLAETQYF. The CDR3 bases that were read are TGTGCCAGCAGCTTAGCGGAGACC.

This clone was recorded a few times. The observed sequence ends 3 residues before the CDR3 terminus, with the missing tail filled in from the germline J gene. The chain employs TRBV19 and TRBJ2-7; TRBD1 matches at 7 bases. The CDR3 is 14 amino acids. J was trimmed by 2 bases and V by 4 bases; bases with no gene match: 5. Looked up from germline, CDR1 is LNHDA and CDR2 is SQIVND (reference sequence). CDR3 bases read: TGTGCCAGTAGTACTCGGACAGGCGCCTACGAG. Its protein is CASSTRTGAYE. In full, the CDR3 is CASSTRTGAYEQYF.

To note about this clone: The CDR3 end is not reached by the read, which stops 3 residues before it; the germline J gene fills it in. This chain connects TRBV2 to TRBJ2-5; a weak D match, TRBD1 (5 bases). V dropped 8 bases and J dropped 6 bases, with 16 bases sitting between them. This CDR3 has 13 residues. Germline assignment: CDR1 SNHLY and CDR2 FYNNEI. The CDR3 bases that were read are TGTGCCAGCTCCCGTGGGGCAGATCAGACC. Residues: CASSRGADQT. The CDR3 in its entirety is CASSRGADQTQYF. The entire variable domain, with the rest obtained from reference TRBV2 and TRBJ2-5, is as follows: EPEVTQTPSHQVTQMGQEVILRCVPISNHLYFYWYRQILGQKVEFLVSFYNNEISEKSEIFDDQFSVERPDGSNFTLKIRSTKLEDSAMYFCASSRGADQTQYFGPGTRLLVL.

This clone was detected ten times or more. CDR3 bases read: TGTGCCAGCAGCTTGGGGGCAGCTGGC. This encodes CASSLGAAG. The full CDR3 is CASSLGAAGYTF. This chain links TRBV7-9 with TRBJ1-2, with a weak D call TRBD1 (6 bases). The read is 3 residues too short to cover the CDR3 end, so that end is filled in from the germline J gene. Trimming took off 3 bases at V and 7 bases at J, with 9 bases between the two ends. The germline V gene has CDR1 SEHNR and CDR2 FQNEAQ (reference sequence). CDR3 size: 12 residues.

This clone was seen at least ten times. The read stops 3 residues short of the end of the CDR3; the missing end is completed from the germline J gene. This chain connects TRBV20-1 to TRBJ2-2; 8 bases agree with TRBD1. With V trimmed by 5 bases and J by 2 bases, 7 bases remained unmatched. In germline, CDR1 is DFQATT, CDR2 SNEGSKA (reference sequence). The CDR3 runs 15 residues. CDR3 sequence: CSAGGRGRNTGELFF. Partial CDR3 DNA: TGCAGTGCTGGGGGCAGGGGGCGAAACACCGGGGAG.

This clone was detected only a few times. The read terminates 3 residues before the CDR3 end, so the remaining end is supplied by the germline J gene. The chain employs TRBV5-1 and TRBJ1-1; TRBD1 matches 7 bases. Germline CDR1 reads SGHRS; CDR2 reads YFSETQ. The ends lost 5 bases at V and 5 bases at J; junction bases unmatched: 15. The CDR3 extends over 16 amino acids. This chain's CDR3 is CASRQQLQGFSTEAFF. The DNA read from the CDR3 is TGCGCCAGCAGGCAACAATTACAGGGGTTTTCGACTGAA.

This clone was seen a handful of times. The read halts 3 residues ahead of the CDR3 end, with the missing end drawn from the germline J gene. V and J are TRBV7-2 and TRBJ2-7; 9 bases fit TRBD1. Germline CDR1 SGHTA, CDR2 FQGNSA. This CDR3 region has 14 residues. V gave up 5 bases and J gave up 5 bases; unmatched junction bases: 7. The part of the CDR3 DNA that was read is TGTGCCAGCAGCCCCCGGGACAGGGTCCACGAG. This gives the protein CASSPRDRVHE. The entire CDR3 protein reads CASSPRDRVHEQYF.

The part of the CDR3 DNA that was read is TGTGCCAGCAGTGAATTTGGCAGAAACACTGAA. This translates into CASSEFGRNTE. The entire CDR3 sequence reads CASSEFGRNTEAFF. The gene calls are TRBV6-1 and TRBJ1-1; D is unclear. Sequencing ends 3 residues short of the CDR3 end; the germline J gene provides the rest. Trimming shortened V by 2 bases and J by 2 bases, and 9 bases separated the two germline ends. The CDR3 is made up of 14 amino acids. CDR1 is MNHNS and CDR2 is SASEGT in the germline V gene.

About this clone: Sequencing ends 3 residues short of the CDR3 end; the germline J gene provides the rest. The genes are TRBV18 and TRBJ2-3; maybe TRBD1 (5 bases). Trimming removed 3 bases at V and 2 bases at J, with 15 bases between. The V gene's germline CDR1 is KGHSH and CDR2 LQKENI. This CDR3 region has 16 residues. The CDR3 DNA, read in part, is TGTGCCAGCTCACCTCCCCAGCTGGGGCACACAGATACG. Its translation: CASSPPQLGHTDT. The whole CDR3 reads CASSPPQLGHTDTQYF.

Comment on this clone: Read sequence stops 3 residues before the CDR3 end, and the germline J gene provides the missing end. V is TRBV7-3 and J is TRBJ2-2; D is unclear. This CDR3 is built from 16 residues. V was trimmed by 5 bases and J by 2 bases, leaving 15 bases between them. The germline V gene encodes CDR1 SGHTA and CDR2 FQGTGA. CDR3 amino acids: CASSPQGGINTGELFF. Partial CDR3 DNA: TGTGCCAGCAGCCCGCAAGGCGGTATTAACACCGGGGAG.

Concerning this clone: Read coverage stops 3 residues before the CDR3 terminus; the germline J gene supplies the remainder. The rearrangement uses TRBV7-2 and TRBJ2-7; maybe TRBD2 (6 bases). The germline CDR1 and CDR2 sequences are SGHTA and FQGNSA. The CDR3 is 14 amino acids. The V end was cut by 5 bases, the J end by 2 bases, with 13 bases between. The CDR3 bases that were read are TGTGCCAGCAGCAAAGCCGGGGGTACCTACGAG. Residues: CASSKAGGTYE. The whole CDR3 region reads CASSKAGGTYEQYF.

The table lists this clone with a few counts. The read comes to an end 3 residues before the CDR3 does, leaving the germline J gene to fill in the end. The genes are TRBV18 and TRBJ2-3; 8 bases fit TRBD1. Per the germline V gene, CDR1 is KGHSH and CDR2 is LQKENI. The CDR3 has 15 residues. The ends lost 5 bases at V and 5 bases at J; junction bases unmatched: 9. CDR3 amino acids: CASSRETGGRDTQYF. The CDR3 bases that were read are TGTGCCAGCTCAAGAGAAACAGGGGGTCGAGATACG. The entire variable domain, with the rest obtained from reference TRBV18 and TRBJ2-3, is as follows: NAGVMQNPRHLVRRRGQEARLRCSPMKGHSHVYWYRQLPEEGLKFMVYLQKENIIDESGMPKERFSAEFPKEGPSILRIQQVVRGDSAAYFCASSRETGGRDTQYFGPGTRLTVL.

This clone was counted only a few times. The read falls 3 residues short of the CDR3 end, and the missing part is taken from the germline J gene. V is TRBV5-1 and J is TRBJ2-3; TRBD1 matches at 7 bases. The junction had 5 bases not matched to a gene; V was cut back by 1 base and J by 6 bases. CDR1 and CDR2 from the germline V gene are SGHRS and YFSETQ. This CDR3 region has 14 residues. Partial CDR3 DNA: TGCGCCAGCAGCTTGCGAGTCAGGGGGGATACG. Encoded protein: CASSLRVRGDT. In full, the CDR3 is CASSLRVRGDTQYF.

As for this clone: The read gets to within 3 residues of the CDR3 end, and the germline J gene fills in the rest. The chain employs TRBV6-2 or TRBV6-3 and TRBJ2-3; TRBD2 matches at 8 bases. V lost 11 bases and J lost 1; bases outside the gene matches: 8. Germline V CDR1 and CDR2: MNHEY, SVGEGT. This CDR3 has 14 amino acids. Incomplete CDR3 DNA: TGTGCCGGACGTCGGCGGGGGGGCACAGATACG. Translation gives CAGRRRGGTDT. The whole CDR3 is CAGRRRGGTDTQYF.

In its sample, this clone was seen a few times. The CDR3 is cut off 3 residues early in the read; its end comes from the germline J gene. V usage is TRBV11-2 and J usage is TRBJ2-3; the match to TRBD1 covers 8 bases. The length of the CDR3 is 15 residues. Per germline, CDR1 SGHAT and CDR2 FQNNGV. V gave up 5 bases and J gave up 0 bases; unmatched junction bases: 4. CDR3 sequence: CASSPGQVSTDTQYF. The sequenced CDR3 bases are TGTGCCAGCAGCCCGGGACAGGTTAGCACAGATACG.